This TCR beta chain originates from a study of T cells in tumors after PD-1 blockade. Across the whole study: Prior checkpoint blockade, systemic immunosuppressant use, or anti-cancer therapy within 4 weeks excluded patients. Some patients also took daily vismodegib 150 mg during anti-PD-1 treatment.

Study findings and constraints: Blood contained about 45% of the tumor's TCR clonotypes.

The table came from immunoSEQ multiplex PCR; TCRdb's copy has only in-frame clones and leaves some out. The data contain tens of thousands of clones, 70% to 75% of them seen just once; the ten biggest clones take up under 40%. Only one count was recorded for this clone. Antigen unknown. Template: tumor biopsy or peripheral blood genomic DNA, 616-6,004 ng per sample. Germline V gene data show CDR1 as SQVTM and CDR2 as ANQGSEA. The V and J ends lost 6 bases and 5 bases, in that order; junction bases with no gene match: 2. The CDR3 spans 12 residues. This TCR came from a human donor with basal cell carcinoma. The sample consisted of PBMCs, taken after anti-PD-1 treatment. J is TRBJ1-5 and V is TRBV29-1, with TRBD1 identical over 9 bases. The CDR3: CSVGDRDQPQHF. The DNA of the CDR3 is TGCAGCGTGGGGGACAGGGATCAGCCCCAGCATTTT.